The 14 T cell receptor beta chains below all came from one sample that was sequenced in a study of technical replicates of blood from a handful of donors. Method: immunoSEQ multiplex PCR; TCRdb's copy keeps in-frame clones and lacks some. The sample holds 55,000 to 75,000 clones, just over 90% seen once. Material: PBMCs. The receptors here all came from a human donor in good health. Some clones in this sample may be carry-over from other donors' samples.

The V gene is TRBV20-1, the J gene TRBJ2-1; 7 positions match TRBD2. Germline V CDR1 and CDR2: DFQATT, SNEGSKA (reference sequence). Unmatched junction bases numbered 0, after V lost 1 base and J lost 9 bases. The CDR3 sequence is 11 residues long. Here the CDR3 reads CSARGEGEQFF. As DNA, the CDR3 is TGCAGTGCTAGAGGGGAGGGTGAGCAGTTCTTC.

The chain is built from TRBV6-4 and TRBJ2-1; TRBD1 aligns across 8 bases. This CDR3 contains 15 residues. After removal of 6 bases from V and 1 base from J, the junction contained 5 bases not matched to a gene. In germline, CDR1 is MRHNA, CDR2 SNTAGT. The CDR3 reads CASRGDRQSYNEQFF. The CDR3 nucleotides are TGTGCCAGCAGGGGGGACAGGCAATCCTACAATGAGCAGTTCTTC.

The chain recombines TRBV19 with TRBJ2-7; a weak D match, TRBD1 (6 bases). Trimming removed 5 bases from V and 10 bases from J, with 27 bases in between. The CDR3 covers 16 residues. Germline lookup yields CDR1 LNHDA and CDR2 SQIVND (reference sequence). CDR3 region: CASSSEPGQLFFGQYF. The CDR3 nucleotides are TGTGCCAGTAGTTCTGAGCCCGGACAGCTCTTCTTTGGACAGTACTTC.

The gene calls are TRBV6-5 and TRBJ1-3; D is undetermined. Deletions cut 7 bases from V and 7 bases from J, with 8 bases between. The length of the CDR3 is 11 residues. From germline, CDR1 is MNHEY and CDR2 SVGAGI. The CDR3: CASTSFNTIYF. Written as DNA, the CDR3 is TGTGCCAGCACCTCCTTCAACACCATATATTTT.

The gene calls are TRBV12-5 and TRBJ2-3; TRBD1 might be the D (5 bases). The CDR3 runs to 15 residues. The V end lost 1 base, the J end lost 1 base, and 9 bases lay between the germline ends. CDR1 is LGHNT, CDR2 FRNRAP, per germline. The CDR3 here is CASGLGQPGTDTQYF. The CDR3 DNA follows: TGTGCTAGTGGTTTGGGACAGCCTGGCACAGATACGCAGTATTTT.

The chain couples TRBV4-1 to TRBJ1-4; tentative D call: TRBD1 (5 bases). V lost 6 bases and J lost 6, with 17 bases in between. Germline assignment: CDR1 MGHRA and CDR2 YSYEKL. This CDR3 is built from 15 residues. The CDR3 region is CASSRSWGDYEKLFF. For the CDR3, the DNA is TGCGCCAGCAGTCGAAGTTGGGGGGATTATGAAAAACTGTTTTTT.

V is TRBV11-1 and J is TRBJ2-5, with a weak D call TRBD2 (7 bases). Germline V gene lookup returns CDR1 SGHAT and CDR2 FQDESV (reference sequence). V lost 5 bases to trimming and J lost 4 bases, with 14 bases between them. The length of the CDR3 is 14 residues. The CDR3 protein is CASSPGGRRETQYF. Here the CDR3 DNA reads TGTGCCAGCAGCCCCGGGGGGCGGAGAGAGACCCAGTACTTC. The full variable domain, completed using reference TRBV11-1 and TRBJ2-5, is EAEVAQSPRYKITEKSQAVAFWCDPISGHATLYWYRQILGQGPELLVQFQDESVVDDSQLPKDRFSAERLKGVDSTLKIQPAELGDSAMYLCASSPGGRRETQYFGPGTRLLVL.

J is TRBJ1-2 and V is TRBV10-3; D remains ambiguous. V was trimmed by 2 bases and J by 2 bases, leaving 6 bases between them. The CDR3 is 13 residues long. CDR1 is ENHRY and CDR2 is SYGVKD in the germline V gene. CDR3 amino acids: CAISEMENYGYTF. CDR3 bases: TGTGCCATCAGTGAGATGGAGAACTATGGCTACACCTTC.

This rearrangement joins TRBV13 to TRBJ1-4; possibly TRBD1 for D (5 bases). The V and J ends lost 2 bases and 2 bases respectively, with 15 bases between them. Looked up from germline, CDR1 is PRHDT and CDR2 is FYEKMQ (reference sequence). The CDR3 extends over 17 amino acids. In DNA form, the CDR3 reads TGTGCCAGCAGCTTATTGGGAGGGGAGGGTACTAATGAAAAACTGTTTTTT. This sequence encodes CASSLLGGEGTNEKLFF.

This chain joins TRBV9 and TRBJ2-1; TRBD2 matches at 10 bases. CDR3 size: 15 residues. The germline gives CDR1 SGDLS, CDR2 YYNGEE. V was pared by 0 bases and J by 7 bases, with 4 bases of the junction left unmatched. The CDR3 loop reads CASSVVSSGGNEQFF. The CDR3, as DNA: TGTGCCAGCAGCGTAGTTAGTAGCGGGGGGAATGAGCAGTTCTTC.

The gene calls are TRBV4-1 and TRBJ2-1; TRBD2 matches 10 bases. The CDR3 totals 16 residues. The V segment lost 0 bases and the J segment 7 bases; nucleotides outside the gene matches: 6. Germline values: CDR1 MGHRA, CDR2 YSYEKL. This CDR3 reads CASSQDSGLALNEQFF. Written as DNA, the CDR3 is TGCGCCAGCAGCCAAGACTCGGGACTAGCGCTAAATGAGCAGTTCTTC.

The gene calls are TRBV4-1 and TRBJ2-2; TRBD1 matches 8 bases. The CDR3 is made up of 17 amino acids. V lost 2 bases and J lost 4; bases outside the gene matches: 9. Germline CDR1 MGHRA, CDR2 YSYEKL. CDR3: CASSQRPDRGSTGELFF. The CDR3 DNA reads as TGCGCCAGCAGCCAACGCCCCGACAGGGGTTCCACCGGGGAGCTGTTTTTT.

The count of this clone is one. The chain joins TRBV4-2 to TRBJ2-7; D perhaps matches TRBD1 (6 bases). This CDR3 is 16 amino acids long. V was cut by 0 bases and J by 2 bases, with 14 bases left in between. Germline assignment: CDR1 LGHNA and CDR2 YNFKEQ. The CDR3 loop is CASSQDEGDKTYEQYF. CDR3 coding DNA: TGTGCCAGCAGCCAAGACGAGGGGGACAAGACCTACGAGCAGTACTTC.

The CDR3 bases are TGTGCCAGCAACGGACAGGGAGAATATGGCTACACCTTC. Protein product: CASNGQGEYGYTF. This chain uses TRBV25-1 with TRBJ1-2; TRBD1 matches at 8 bases. Germline V gene sequence: CDR1 MGHDK, CDR2 SYGVNS. V gave up 7 bases and J gave up 5 bases; unmatched junction bases: 6. This CDR3 has 13 amino acids.